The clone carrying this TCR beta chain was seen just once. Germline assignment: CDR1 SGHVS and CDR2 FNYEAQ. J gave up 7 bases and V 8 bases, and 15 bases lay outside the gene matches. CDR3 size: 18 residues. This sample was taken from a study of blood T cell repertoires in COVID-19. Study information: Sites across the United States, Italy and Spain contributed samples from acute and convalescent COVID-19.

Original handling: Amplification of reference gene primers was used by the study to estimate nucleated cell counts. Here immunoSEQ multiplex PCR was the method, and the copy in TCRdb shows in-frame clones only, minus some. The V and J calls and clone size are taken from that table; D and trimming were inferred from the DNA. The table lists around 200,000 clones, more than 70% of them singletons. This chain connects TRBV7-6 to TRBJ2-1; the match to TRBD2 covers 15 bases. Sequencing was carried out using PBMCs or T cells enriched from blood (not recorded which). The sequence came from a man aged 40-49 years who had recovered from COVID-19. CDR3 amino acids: CASGTGTSGGRTENEQFF. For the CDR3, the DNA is TGTGCCAGCGGTACCGGGACTAGCGGGGGGAGGACCGAGAATGAGCAGTTCTTC.